The 13 T cell receptor beta chains given below trace back to one sample, sequenced in a study of spatial heterogeneity in lung cancer (dated by TCRdb to the late 2010s). The time point label, read with the paper, signifies: blood at routine non-recurrence follow-up after resection. Whole RNA extracted from tumor and nontumor lung tissue, or from cryopreserved PBMC samples, was used for TCR sequencing without cell sorting. Libraries were made using 5' RACE. The reads were generated on a NextSeq 500. TCRdb trimmed public reads at Q25 via fastp, called clones via MiXCR and kept in-frame beta chains. Identical CDR3 proteins give one entry, which carries the most common genes and DNA. This sample comprises around 110,000 distinct CDR3 sequences, more than 9% of them detected only once. Roughly 17% of the sample belongs to the ten largest clones. Source: PBMCs, taken at follow-up. These receptors were collected from a male donor with early-stage non-small cell lung cancer.

This clonotype was picked up many times. V usage is TRBV7-2 and J usage is TRBJ2-1; 9 bases agree with TRBD2. The CDR3 sequence is 13 residues long. V was clipped by 1 base and J by 10 bases; unmatched bases: 2. Germline V lookup: CDR1 SGHTA, CDR2 FQGNSA. The CDR3 DNA is TGTGCCAGCAGCTTAGTCCTAGCGGGGGAGCAGTTCTTC. The encoded protein is CASSLVLAGEQFF.

This chain joins TRBV5-5 and TRBJ2-3, with TRBD2 as a possible D gene (5 bases). Germline V gives CDR1 SGHKS, CDR2 YYEKEE (reference sequence). The CDR3 has 16 amino acids. V was shortened by 0 bases and J by 0 bases, with 11 bases between the two germline ends. The CDR3 sequence is CASSLAASPSTDTQYF. The DNA for the CDR3 is TGTGCCAGCAGCTTGGCCGCTAGCCCTAGCACAGATACGCAGTATTTT.

This clonotype was seen at least ten times. CDR3: CASSQDYQGGTAEKLFF. The CDR3 nucleotides are TGTGCCAGCAGCCAAGATTATCAGGGTGGGACCGCGGAAAAACTGTTTTTT. V and J are TRBV4-2 and TRBJ1-4; D possibly corresponds to TRBD1 (5 bases). V lost 0 bases and J 8 bases, leaving 19 bases between the germline ends. The germline gives CDR1 LGHNA, CDR2 YNFKEQ. The CDR3 sequence is 17 residues long.

This clonotype occurred many times. The V and J genes are TRBV15 and TRBJ1-4, with TRBD1 identical over 7 bases. V trimming: 0 bases; J trimming: 7 bases; junction bases outside the gene matches: 5. CDR1 LNHNV and CDR2 YYDKDF come from the germline V gene (reference sequence). This CDR3 is built from 15 residues. CDR3 residues: CATSRDRTGTEKLFF. The CDR3 DNA reads TGTGCCACCAGCAGAGATCGGACAGGAACTGAAAAACTGTTTTTT.

The chain uses TRBV20-1 and TRBJ2-1; TRBD2 matches at 9 bases. This CDR3 is 14 amino acids long. V dropped 0 bases and J dropped 3; count of bases not matched to a gene: 0. Germline CDR1 and CDR2: DFQATT and SNEGSKA (reference sequence). CDR3 coding DNA: TGCAGTGCTAGAGAAGCGGGGGGCTACAATGAGCAGTTCTTC. It encodes CSAREAGGYNEQFF.

This clonotype was seen ten or more times. This sequence joins TRBV12-3 or TRBV12-4 and TRBJ2-2; 9 bases map to TRBD1. The CDR3 has 15 amino acids. Germline trimming cut 6 bases from V and 6 bases from J; bases unmatched to any gene: 8. As DNA, the CDR3 is TGTGCCAGCAGGCTCCAACAGGGGGCCGCCGGGGAGCTGTTTTTT. It yields the protein CASRLQQGAAGELFF.

The DNA of the CDR3 is TGCGCCAGCAGCTCAGACATCCAAGAGACCCAGTACTTC. Protein: CASSSDIQETQYF. The gene calls are TRBV5-1 and TRBJ2-5; D remains ambiguous. Deletions cut 3 bases from V and 1 base from J, with 7 bases between. Germline assignment: CDR1 SGHRS and CDR2 YFSETQ. CDR3 size: 13 residues.

In its sample, this clonotype was seen a few times. The CDR3 DNA is TGTGCCAGCACCAGCGGGGGGTTAGCCAAAAACATTCAGTACTTC. Translating it yields CASTSGGLAKNIQYF. The rearrangement joins TRBV28 to TRBJ2-4, with 9 bases lining up with TRBD2. The V and J ends lost 7 bases and 0 bases, in that order; junction bases with no gene match: 4. This CDR3 has 15 residues. Germline lookup yields CDR1 MDHEN and CDR2 SYDVKM. Full variable domain (outside the CDR3, taken from reference TRBV28 and TRBJ2-4): DVKVTQSSRYLVKRTGEKVFLECVQDMDHENMFWYRQDPGLGLRLIYFSYDVKMKEKGDIPEGYSVSREKKERFSLILESASTNQTSMYLCASTSGGLAKNIQYFGAGTRLSVL.

In this sample, this clonotype turned up many times. The rearrangement joins TRBV28 to TRBJ1-3, with 7 bases aligning to TRBD1. Per germline, CDR1 MDHEN and CDR2 SYDVKM. V was pared by 6 bases and J by 5 bases, with 7 bases of the junction left unmatched. CDR3 length: 14 amino acids. DNA of the CDR3: TGTGCCAGCAGGTCACAGGGGACCAGAAACACCATATATTTT. Its translation: CASRSQGTRNTIYF.

Only a few counts were recorded for this clonotype. V usage is TRBV13 and J usage is TRBJ1-1, with no clear D. The germline V gene has CDR1 PRHDT and CDR2 FYEKMQ (reference sequence). The V end lost 0 bases, the J end lost 6 bases, and 8 bases lay between the germline ends. This CDR3 has 13 residues. CDR3 residues: CASSLGRVAEAFF. The CDR3 nucleotides are TGTGCCAGCAGCTTAGGCCGGGTGGCTGAAGCTTTCTTT.

This clonotype was counted only a few times. The chain employs TRBV7-6 and TRBJ2-2; D is undetermined. The CDR3 has 13 amino acids. Looked up from germline, CDR1 is SGHVS and CDR2 is FNYEAQ. Trimming took 5 bases from V and 2 from J, leaving 6 bases between them. The CDR3 protein is CASSISNTGELFF. CDR3 nucleotides: TGTGCCAGCAGCATCAGTAACACCGGGGAGCTGTTTTTT.

The chain employs TRBV4-1 and TRBJ2-3; no clear D gene. The CDR3 extends over 14 amino acids. Germline CDR1 is MGHRA and CDR2 is YSYEKL. Trimming took off 0 bases at V and 2 bases at J, with 6 bases between the two ends. The CDR3 DNA reads TGCGCCAGCAGCCAAGAAACTACCACAGATACGCAGTATTTT. Translation gives CASSQETTTDTQYF.

The gene calls are TRBV7-2 and TRBJ2-3; D is unclear. The CDR3 consists of 15 residues. Germline V gene data show CDR1 as SGHTA and CDR2 as FQGNSA. V was clipped by 0 bases and J by 2 bases, with 9 bases between them. Here the CDR3 DNA reads TGTGCCAGCAGCTTAGCGTACAGAGACACAGATACGCAGTATTTT. It translates to CASSLAYRDTDTQYF.